These 7 T cell receptor beta chains were all obtained from the same sample, sequenced in a study of T cell responses to AZD1222 COVID-19 vaccine. Here immunoSEQ multiplex PCR was the method, and the copy in TCRdb shows in-frame clones only, minus some. The sample lists 150,000 to 200,000 clones, about nine tenths occurring once. Sequenced here: peripheral blood, sampled 28 days after the second AZD1222 dose. These receptors all stem from an adult who received the AZD1222 COVID-19 vaccine.

The chain uses TRBV28 and TRBJ2-3; 9 bases fit TRBD2. The germline V gene encodes CDR1 MDHEN and CDR2 SYDVKM. Losses at the gene ends were 6 bases for V and 4 bases for J; bases not matched to a gene: 11. This CDR3 is built from 16 residues. The CDR3 reads CASSPPGLALADTQYF. The CDR3, as DNA: TGTGCCAGCAGCCCCCCGGGACTAGCTCTGGCAGATACGCAGTATTTT. The full variable domain, its missing parts supplied by reference TRBV28 and TRBJ2-3, is DVKVTQSSRYLVKRTGEKVFLECVQDMDHENMFWYRQDPGLGLRLIYFSYDVKMKEKGDIPEGYSVSREKKERFSLILESASTNQTSMYLCASSPPGLALADTQYFGPGTRLTVL.

V usage is TRBV4-1 and J usage is TRBJ1-6, with D hard to call. Trimming took 0 bases from V and 0 from J, leaving 12 bases between them. This CDR3 contains 18 residues. CDR1 is MGHRA, CDR2 YSYEKL, per germline. The CDR3 sequence is CASSQDARSSSYNSPLHF. The CDR3 nucleotides read TGCGCCAGCAGCCAAGATGCCAGGTCGAGCTCCTATAATTCACCCCTCCACTTT.

This sequence joins TRBV7-9 and TRBJ2-2, with a weak D call TRBD2 (5 bases). Trimming removed 0 bases at V and 5 bases at J, with 10 bases between. Germline V gives CDR1 SEHNR, CDR2 FQNEAQ (reference sequence). The CDR3 contains 15 residues. The CDR3 loop reads CASSLAGVGTGELFF. In DNA, the CDR3 is TGTGCCAGCAGCTTAGCGGGAGTGGGGACCGGGGAGCTGTTTTTT. The variable domain in full, with the rest retrieved from reference TRBV7-9 and TRBJ2-2, is DTGVSQNPRHKITKRGQNVTFRCDPISEHNRLYWYRQTLGQGPEFLTYFQNEAQLEKSRLLSDRFSAERPKGSFSTLEIQRTEQGDSAMYLCASSLAGVGTGELFFGEGSRLTVL.

The gene calls are TRBV14 and TRBJ2-5; TRBD1 agrees at 8 bases. V dropped 6 bases and J dropped 4; count of bases not matched to a gene: 10. From germline, CDR1 is SGHDN and CDR2 FVKESK. The CDR3 has 15 amino acids. The CDR3 here is CASRRTGTGVETQYF. CDR3 sequence (DNA): TGTGCCAGCAGACGGACCGGGACAGGAGTAGAGACCCAGTACTTC. Supplemented by reference TRBV14 and TRBJ2-5, the full variable domain reads EAGVTQFPSHSVIEKGQTVTLRCDPISGHDNLYWYRRVMGKEIKFLLHFVKESKQDESGMPNNRFLAERTGGTYSTLKVQPAELEDSGVYFCASRRTGTGVETQYFGPGTRLLVL.

This clone has just a few counts. The J gene is TRBJ1-1, the V gene TRBV19; D gene unclear. The CDR3 loop spans 14 amino acids. Trimming stripped 6 bases from V and 4 bases from J, with 15 bases between. Germline V gene lookup returns CDR1 LNHDA and CDR2 SQIVND (reference sequence). The CDR3 region is CASRPRHSSTEAFF. The CDR3 coding sequence is TGTGCCAGTAGACCTCGACACTCTAGCACTGAAGCTTTCTTT.

The V and J genes are TRBV14 and TRBJ2-3; TRBD2 matches 7 bases. Losses at the gene ends were 3 bases for V and 0 bases for J; bases not matched to a gene: 12. The CDR3 sequence is 18 residues long. CDR1 is SGHDN, CDR2 FVKESK, per germline. The CDR3 sequence is CASSQAKGKRGSTDTQYF. The CDR3, as DNA: TGTGCCAGCAGCCAGGCAAAGGGGAAGCGGGGAAGCACAGATACGCAGTATTTT.

This clone was found a few times. The CDR3 bases are TGTGCCAGCCGGGACAGACCACCGTACTATGGCTACACCTTC. Translating it yields CASRDRPPYYGYTF. The chain uses TRBV6-5 and TRBJ1-2, with 7 bases identical to TRBD1. Unmatched junction bases numbered 9, after V lost 8 bases and J lost 3 bases. CDR1 and CDR2 from the germline V gene are MNHEY and SVGAGI. The CDR3 runs 14 residues.